The 4 T cell receptor beta chains listed next were all sequenced from one sample in a study of blood T cell repertoires in COVID-19. Sequenced by immunoSEQ multiplex PCR; TCRdb stores in-frame clones only, minus some. Among 200,000 to 300,000 clones, more than 65% were seen once, and the ten largest hold around 2%. Sequencing input: peripheral blood. The receptor source for this set is a man between 40 and 49 years old who had recovered from COVID-19.

As to this clone: Its ends do not fully match the called genes, so a read error is possible. The chain employs TRBV5-1 and TRBJ2-3; 12 positions agree with TRBD2. Per the germline V gene, CDR1 is SGHRS and CDR2 is YFSETQ. The length of the CDR3 is 16 residues. The CDR3 loop reads CASRLTSGGISDTQYF. In DNA, the CDR3 is TGCGCCAGCCGCTTGACTAGCGGGGGTATTTCAGATACGCAGTATTTT.

The chain links TRBV3-1 (or the pseudogene TRBV3-2) to TRBJ1-2; TRBD1 aligns across 7 bases. Germline V gives CDR1 LGHDT, CDR2 YNNKEL (reference sequence). The CDR3 runs 14 residues. Trimming at V came to 0 bases and at J to 9 bases, leaving 7 bases not matched to a gene. CDR3 bases: TGTGCCAGCAGCCAAGATTGGAGGGGGCGAAGCTACACCTTC. Translating gives CASSQDWRGRSYTF.

V usage is TRBV5-4 and J usage is TRBJ2-5; 13 nucleotides match TRBD2. Germline CDR1 is SGHNT and CDR2 is YYREEE (reference sequence). CDR3 length equals 15 residues. The junction had 4 bases not matched to a gene; V was cut back by 3 bases and J by 5 bases. The CDR3 sequence is CASSSTSGGRETQYF. CDR3 coding DNA: TGTGCCAGCAGCTCGACTAGCGGGGGGAGGGAGACCCAGTACTTC.

This chain uses TRBV11-2 with TRBJ2-5; 7 nucleotides align to TRBD1. The junction had 11 bases not matched to a gene; V was cut back by 5 bases and J by 5 bases. Germline loops: CDR1 SGHAT, CDR2 FQNNGV. The CDR3 is made up of 15 amino acids. The CDR3 DNA is TGTGCCAGCAGCCCCTGGACAGGATCGGGGGAGACCCAGTACTTC. Translation: CASSPWTGSGETQYF. The variable domain in full, completed from reference TRBV11-2 and TRBJ2-5, reads EAGVAQSPRYKIIEKRQSVAFWCNPISGHATLYWYQQILGQGPKLLIQFQNNGVVDDSQLPKDRFSAERLKGVDSTLKIQPAKLEDSAVYLCASSPWTGSGETQYFGPGTRLLVL.